The text below deals with one T cell receptor (beta chain). These data originate in a study of blood T cell repertoires in COVID-19. Study context: Spain, Italy and the United States supplied samples that represented acute and convalescent COVID-19. Sources were T cells, B-cell-depleted T cells, or PBMCs; the material itself was cDNA or gDNA.

Original data processing: Estimation of nucleated cell counts relied on the amplification of reference gene primers. Data came from immunoSEQ multiplex PCR; TCRdb stores just in-frame clones and leaves some out. The DNA gave D and trimming, while V, J and clone size come from that table. Of a few hundred thousand clones in the sample, about 86% were seen once. The CDR3 extends over 18 amino acids. The chain has TRBV12-2 and TRBJ2-5; TRBD2 is the table's D call and was not checked against the DNA. TRBV12-2 represents a pseudogene. The sequence was obtained from a woman younger than 45 who had recovered from COVID-19. Sequencing was performed on peripheral blood. This chain's CDR3 is CASRFRVRVAGGQETQYF. Written as DNA, the CDR3 is TGTGCAAGTCGCTTTAGGGTAAGGGTAGCGGGAGGGCAAGAGACCCAGTACTTC.